This T cell receptor (beta chain) comes out of a study of post-analysis software for immune sequencing data. The CDR3 is 17 residues long. V shed 5 bases and J 0 bases; nucleotides not matched to a gene: 7. Germline CDR1 reads ENHRY; CDR2 reads SYGVKD. Sequencing libraries made from TCR beta cDNA carried unique molecular identifiers. TCRdb reanalysed the PCR reads using MiXCR and keeps one entry per CDR3 protein. The sample comprises about 430,000 distinct CDR3 sequences, roughly 40% of which are singletons, and 6% to 9% rests with the top ten. Findings and caveats of the study: Included in a set of about 5 TRBV segments more frequent in patients than controls were TRBV5-6, TRBV5-1 and TRBV20-1.

This clonotype has a handful of counts. Its target is unknown. This receptor was obtained from a girl under 10 years old with multiple sclerosis. The V gene is TRBV10-3, the J gene TRBJ2-1; 10 bases are a match to TRBD2. Sequencing input: blood. CDR3 amino acids: CAISRLAGARSYNEQFF. For the CDR3, the DNA is TGTGCCATCAGTAGGCTAGCGGGAGCCCGCTCCTACAATGAGCAGTTCTTC.